Shown below are 15 T cell receptor beta chains from a single sample sequenced in a study of CD8 T cell repertoires and HIV-1 epitope variants. The repertoire was sequenced with immunoSEQ multiplex PCR; TCRdb's copy has only in-frame clones and lacks some. The data contain approximately 4,600 clones, 67% of them singletons. These receptors lack a known antigen. The sequenced sample consisted of cultured CD8+ T cells derived from PBMCs. These TCRs come from a male donor with HIV.

This clone was observed once. V and J are TRBV6-1 and TRBJ1-1; no clear D gene. This CDR3 region has 15 residues. The germline gives CDR1 MNHNS, CDR2 SASEGT. V was shortened by 6 bases and J by 0 bases, with 14 bases between the two germline ends. The CDR3 loop is CASRRAIDLNTEAFF. Written as DNA, the CDR3 is TGTGCCAGCAGGAGGGCGATCGACTTGAACACTGAAGCTTTCTTT.

V gene TRBV9 combines with J gene TRBJ2-5; 7 bases line up with TRBD2. The CDR3 runs to 15 residues. Losses at the gene ends were 3 bases for V and 4 bases for J; bases not matched to a gene: 9. Germline V CDR1 and CDR2: SGDLS, YYNGEE. The CDR3: CASSAQGGLPETQYF. The CDR3, as DNA: TGTGCCAGCAGCGCTCAGGGAGGGCTACCAGAGACCCAGTACTTC.

The CDR3 bases are TGTGCCAGCAGCCGGGACTTCAATGAGCAGTTCTTC. This gives the protein CASSRDFNEQFF. This chain links TRBV5-8 with TRBJ2-1; the D gene is possibly TRBD2 (6 bases). The germline V gene has CDR1 SGHTS and CDR2 YDEGEE. The CDR3 is made up of 12 amino acids. The V end lost 4 bases, the J end lost 6 bases, and 8 bases lay between the germline ends.

The V call is TRBV19, the J call TRBJ1-5; no reliable D call. V lost 1 base and J lost 5, with 6 bases in between. This CDR3 spans 13 amino acids. The germline V gene encodes CDR1 LNHDA and CDR2 SQIVND (reference sequence). CDR3 DNA: TGTGCCAGTAGTATAGCCATCCATCAGCCCCAGCATTTT. Its translation: CASSIAIHQPQHF.

The gene calls are TRBV29-1 and TRBJ2-7; D possibly corresponds to TRBD2 (5 bases). Between the trimmed V and J ends, which lost 1 base and 0 bases, there was a span of 13 bases. Germline V CDR1 and CDR2: SQVTM, ANQGSEA. The CDR3 totals 15 residues. The CDR3 bases are TGCAGCGTTGAAGCGGCGGACTCAAACTCCTACGAGCAGTACTTC. Protein sequence: CSVEAADSNSYEQYF.

This rearrangement joins TRBV6-5 to TRBJ2-1; D unclear. V gave up 2 bases and J gave up 7 bases, with 6 bases separating them. Germline loops: CDR1 MNHEY, CDR2 SVGAGI. This CDR3 has 12 residues. CDR3 in amino acids: CASSYGRNEQFF. CDR3 bases: TGTGCCAGCAGTTACGGGCGGAATGAGCAGTTCTTC.

This sequence joins TRBV15 and TRBJ1-1; D is possibly TRBD1 (6 bases). The V end was cut by 0 bases, the J end by 11 bases, with 16 bases between. The CDR3 is 14 residues long. Germline V gene sequence: CDR1 LNHNV, CDR2 YYDKDF (reference sequence). CDR3 DNA sequence: TGTGCCACCAGCAGAGATGAGGGGGTCGAAGGGGCTTTCTTT. Its protein is CATSRDEGVEGAFF.

The chain has TRBV2 and TRBJ2-1; maybe TRBD1 (6 bases). Germline-derived CDR1 and CDR2 are SNHLY and FYNNEI. Deletions cut 6 bases from V and 6 bases from J, with 12 bases between. This CDR3 comprises 13 residues. Here the CDR3 reads CASRTGPGNEQFF. The CDR3 nucleotides read TGTGCCAGCAGAACAGGGCCTGGCAATGAGCAGTTCTTC.

The V gene is TRBV5-3, the J gene TRBJ2-7; TRBD1 agrees at 8 bases. TRBV5-3 is known as an ORF, though its function is uncertain. After removal of 4 bases from V and 2 bases from J, the junction contained 14 bases not matched to a gene. The CDR3 runs 17 residues. The CDR3 nucleotides read TGTGCCAGAAGCAAATGCCCGGGACAGGAAAAAACCTACGAGCAGTACTTC. The encoded protein is CARSKCPGQEKTYEQYF.

This chain links TRBV2 with TRBJ2-4; D not resolved. Trimming left V 1 base short and J 0 bases short, with 7 bases between. Per the germline V gene, CDR1 is SNHLY and CDR2 is FYNNEI. There are 15 residues in the CDR3. CDR3 sequence: CASSEESLAKNIQYF. The DNA for the CDR3 is TGTGCCAGCAGTGAAGAGTCTTTAGCCAAAAACATTCAGTACTTC.

This chain joins TRBV6-5 and TRBJ1-1; 9 bases align to TRBD1. The CDR3 runs 14 residues. The junction had 5 bases not matched to a gene; V was cut back by 5 bases and J by 4 bases. The germline CDR1 and CDR2 sequences are MNHEY and SVGAGI. CDR3 amino acids: CASSQGTGLTEAFF. The CDR3 DNA sequence: TGTGCCAGCAGTCAAGGGACAGGGCTCACTGAAGCTTTCTTT.

The V call is TRBV19, the J call TRBJ2-7, with D maybe TRBD2 (5 bases). This CDR3 comprises 14 residues. Deletions cut 5 bases from V and 3 bases from J, with 14 bases between. Looked up from germline, CDR1 is LNHDA and CDR2 is SQIVND (reference sequence). In DNA form, the CDR3 reads TGTGCCAGTAGTCCAGGACGGGATAACTACGAGCAGTACTTC. The encoded protein is CASSPGRDNYEQYF.

The chain combines TRBV7-2 with TRBJ1-2; TRBD1 might be the D (5 bases). Trimming took off 11 bases at V and 2 bases at J, with 15 bases between the two ends. The CDR3 is 13 amino acids. Germline loops: CDR1 SGHTA, CDR2 FQGNSA. The CDR3 sequence is CASTLGGNYGYTF. The CDR3 DNA is TGTGCCTCCACCCTGGGGGGGAACTATGGCTACACCTTC.

This clone was seen a handful of times. The J gene is TRBJ2-7, the V gene TRBV6-5; perhaps TRBD1 as D (5 bases). Trimming removed 5 bases at V and 0 bases at J, with 11 bases between. The CDR3 has 14 amino acids. The germline V gene encodes CDR1 MNHEY and CDR2 SVGAGI. The CDR3 nucleotides read TGTGCCAGCAGTGTATCGACAGACTCCTACGAGCAGTACTTC. Amino acid sequence: CASSVSTDSYEQYF.

The chain carries TRBV29-1 and TRBJ2-1; D not resolved. Between the trimmed V and J ends, which lost 1 base and 8 bases, there was a span of 12 bases. CDR1 is SQVTM, CDR2 ANQGSEA, per germline. This CDR3 is built from 13 residues. The CDR3 loop reads CSVEGVTNYEQFF. The CDR3 DNA reads as TGCAGCGTTGAAGGAGTCACAAACTATGAGCAGTTCTTC.